The clone carrying this T cell receptor (beta chain) was counted only a few times. Antigen: not known. A sample-barcoded 5' primer and a J-beta primer mix were used in a second PCR of about 7 to 12 cycles. Samples each returned at least 3 million CDR3-containing paired-end reads. TCRdb analysed the 5' RACE reads with MiXCR anew, one entry per CDR3 protein. The sample records 1.5 million or so distinct CDR3 sequences, about 45% being singletons. The CDR3 extends over 14 amino acids. Trimming left V 2 bases short and J 3 bases short, with 8 bases between. From germline, CDR1 is MDHEN and CDR2 SYDVKM. Each sample provided at least 5 micrograms of extracted total RNA. This specimen belongs to a study of blood T cells in healthy people across ages. Study-level results: In long-lived donors, naive CD4+ cell counts and diversity exceeded those of aged donors.

The chain uses TRBV28 and TRBJ2-1; D might be TRBD1 or TRBD2, each matching 5 bases. The receptor was isolated from a woman between 18 and 30 years old in good health. Sequencing was done on a sample of blood. Here the CDR3 reads CASSLGDGYNEQFF. The CDR3 DNA reads TGTGCCAGCAGTTTAGGGGACGGCTACAATGAGCAGTTCTTC.